This T cell receptor (beta chain) was documented in a study of identical twins. MiXCR was run by TCRdb on the 5' RACE reads, yielding one entry per CDR3 protein. The data show 470,000 or so distinct CDR3 sequences, more than 20% seen once. The CDR3 has 15 residues. Unmatched junction bases numbered 8, after V lost 8 bases and J lost 1 base. Germline CDR1 MNHEY, CDR2 SMNVEV (reference sequence). A word on this clonotype: Its antigen is unidentified.

Findings of the study overall: The abundant beta clonotypes from cord blood had fewer insertions, and memory repertoires had none of this. The study based its conclusions on cross-sectional statistical analysis and did not follow the same donors.

The sample was also linked to a second study, of T cells expressing NK-cell markers.

J is TRBJ2-1 and V is TRBV27; 7 nucleotides agree with TRBD1. The specimen was CD4+ T cells sorted from blood. This TCR was sampled from a woman between 18 and 29 years old in good health. CDR3 sequence: CASHEGALSYNEQFF. CDR3 nucleotides: TGTGCCAGCCATGAGGGGGCTTTGTCCTACAATGAGCAGTTCTTC.